These T cell receptor beta chains were read from a single sample in a study of blood T cell repertoires in COVID-19. Libraries were prepared by immunoSEQ multiplex PCR; TCRdb keeps only in-frame clonotypes and omits some of them. The sample contains 200,000 to 250,000 clones, 89% of which appear only once. Sample: peripheral blood. Every receptor here comes from a man aged 60 to 69 who had recovered from COVID-19. Both conserved end residues are part of each CDR3. Each record gives: J gene, D gene, V gene, clone size, CDR3 protein, CDR3 DNA. The D gene is left open where the match is weak. Clone sizes are given selectively: once, few, many, or a class where the clone is expanded.

j_gene: TRBJ2-7
d_gene: TRBD2
v_gene: TRBV14
abundance: NA
CDR3aa: CASSQEGLAGVDYEQYF
CDR3nt: TGTGCCAGCAGCCAAGAAGGACTAGCGGGAGTCGACTACGAGCAGTACTTC

j_gene: TRBJ1-1
d_gene: NA
v_gene: TRBV7-9
abundance: once
CDR3aa: CASSFYAENTEAFF
CDR3nt: TGTGCCAGCAGCTTTTACGCGGAGAACACTGAAGCTTTCTTT

j_gene: TRBJ1-2
d_gene: NA
v_gene: TRBV25-1
abundance: NA
CDR3aa: CASSSTGGYGYTF
CDR3nt: TGTGCCAGCAGTTCAACAGGCGGCTATGGCTACACCTTC

j_gene: TRBJ1-1
d_gene: NA
v_gene: TRBV14
abundance: NA
CDR3aa: CASSLREEGWNTEAFF
CDR3nt: TGTGCCAGCAGCCTGAGGGAAGAAGGGTGGAACACTGAAGCTTTCTTT

j_gene: TRBJ2-1
d_gene: NA
v_gene: TRBV5-6
abundance: NA
CDR3aa: CASSFTGYYNEQFF
CDR3nt: TGTGCCAGCAGCTTTACAGGGTACTACAATGAGCAGTTCTTC

j_gene: TRBJ2-7
d_gene: TRBD1
v_gene: TRBV4-3
abundance: NA
CDR3aa: CASSQGGTVYEQYF
CDR3nt: TGCGCCAGCAGCCAAGGTGGGACAGTCTACGAGCAGTACTTC

j_gene: TRBJ1-1
d_gene: TRBD1
v_gene: TRBV18
abundance: NA
CDR3aa: CASSPGTGRTEAFF
CDR3nt: TGTGCCAGCTCACCCGGGACAGGGAGGACTGAAGCTTTCTTT

j_gene: TRBJ2-2
d_gene: TRBD1
v_gene: TRBV6-4
abundance: NA
CDR3aa: CASRFTRDRRYPNTGELFF
CDR3nt: TGTGCCAGCAGATTCACGAGGGACAGGCGCTACCCGAACACCGGGGAGCTGTTTTTT

j_gene: TRBJ2-1
d_gene: TRBD2
v_gene: TRBV15
abundance: NA
CDR3aa: CATSRDPSGSYEQFF
CDR3nt: TGTGCCACCAGCAGAGATCCTAGCGGGAGTTATGAGCAGTTCTTC

j_gene: TRBJ1-2
d_gene: TRBD1
v_gene: TRBV19
abundance: NA
CDR3aa: CASSGGQGASYTF
CDR3nt: TGTGCCAGTAGTGGGGGACAGGGGGCCAGCTACACCTTC

j_gene: TRBJ2-7
d_gene: NA
v_gene: TRBV14
abundance: NA
CDR3aa: CASSQEIVGDEIQSEQYF
CDR3nt: TGTGCCAGCAGCCAAGAAATAGTAGGAGATGAAATCCAAAGCGAGCAGTACTTC

j_gene: TRBJ1-3
d_gene: NA
v_gene: TRBV18
abundance: NA
CDR3aa: CASSPPGRDPIYF
CDR3nt: TGTGCCAGCTCACCACCGGGGAGAGATCCCATATATTTT

j_gene: TRBJ2-2
d_gene: TRBD2
v_gene: TRBV5-4
abundance: NA
CDR3aa: CASSLASGNTGELFF
CDR3nt: TGTGCCAGCAGCTTGGCTAGCGGTAACACCGGGGAGCTGTTTTTT

j_gene: TRBJ2-2
d_gene: NA
v_gene: TRBV4-2
abundance: NA
CDR3aa: CASSQARGIGELFF
CDR3nt: TGTGCCAGCAGCCAAGCACGGGGAATCGGGGAGCTGTTTTTT

j_gene: TRBJ2-1
d_gene: NA
v_gene: TRBV7-2
abundance: NA
CDR3aa: CASSFFGGKVSYNEQFF
CDR3nt: TGTGCCAGCAGCTTTTTCGGAGGGAAGGTCTCCTACAATGAGCAGTTCTTC

j_gene: TRBJ2-3
d_gene: TRBD2
v_gene: TRBV7-8
abundance: NA
CDR3aa: CASRSGLAGVGGGTDTQYF
CDR3nt: TGTGCCAGCAGGAGTGGACTAGCGGGAGTTGGGGGAGGCACAGATACGCAGTATTTT

j_gene: TRBJ2-7
d_gene: TRBD1
v_gene: TRBV6-5
abundance: NA
CDR3aa: CASSYSGTAAYEQYF
CDR3nt: TGTGCCAGCAGTTATTCCGGGACAGCCGCCTACGAGCAGTACTTC